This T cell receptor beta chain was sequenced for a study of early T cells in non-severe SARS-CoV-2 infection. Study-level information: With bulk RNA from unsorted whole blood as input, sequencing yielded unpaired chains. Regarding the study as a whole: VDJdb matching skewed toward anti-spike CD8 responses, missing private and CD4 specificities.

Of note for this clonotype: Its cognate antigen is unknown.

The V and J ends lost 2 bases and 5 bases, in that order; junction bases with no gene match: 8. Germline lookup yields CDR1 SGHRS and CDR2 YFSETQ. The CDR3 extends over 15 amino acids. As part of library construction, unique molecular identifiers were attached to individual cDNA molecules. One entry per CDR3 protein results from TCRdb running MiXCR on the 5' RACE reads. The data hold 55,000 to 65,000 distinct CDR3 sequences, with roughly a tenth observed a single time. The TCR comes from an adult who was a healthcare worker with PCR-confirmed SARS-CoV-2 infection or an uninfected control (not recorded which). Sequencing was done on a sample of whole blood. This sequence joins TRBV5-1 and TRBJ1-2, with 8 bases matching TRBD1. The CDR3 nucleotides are TGCGCCAGCAGCTTCGACGGGACAGGCGATTATGGCTACACCTTC. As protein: CASSFDGTGDYGYTF.